The 23 T cell receptor beta chains listed next were all sequenced from one sample in a study of blood T cell repertoires in COVID-19. The protocol was immunoSEQ multiplex PCR, while the TCRdb copy is restricted to in-frame clones and leaves out a portion. The sample has 200,000 to 250,000 clones; about 90% are singletons. The source material was PBMCs or T cells enriched from blood (not recorded which). Receptor source: a man aged 25-45 years who had recovered from COVID-19.

The chain recombines TRBV3-1 (or the pseudogene TRBV3-2) with TRBJ1-6, with TRBD1 matching 8 bases. The V segment lost 1 base and the J segment 7 bases; nucleotides outside the gene matches: 12. Germline CDR1 and CDR2: LGHDT and YNNKEL (reference sequence). This CDR3 has 18 amino acids. The CDR3 DNA is TGTGCCAGCAGCCAAGTCTGGGGTCCGGGACAGGACAATTCACCCCTCCACTTT. It specifies CASSQVWGPGQDNSPLHF.

The J gene is TRBJ1-2, the V gene TRBV5-1; 8 positions agree with TRBD1. CDR3 length equals 16 residues. Per the germline V gene, CDR1 is SGHRS and CDR2 is YFSETQ. With V trimmed by 0 bases and J by 6 bases, 10 bases remained unmatched. The CDR3 reads CASSLVPRRGLHGYTF. CDR3 nucleotide sequence: TGCGCCAGCAGCTTGGTACCCCGCAGGGGGCTCCATGGCTACACCTTC.

The chain is built from TRBV5-1 and TRBJ2-7, with TRBD1 identical over 9 bases. Germline CDR1 is SGHRS and CDR2 is YFSETQ. V dropped 4 bases and J dropped 2; count of bases not matched to a gene: 4. The CDR3 runs to 14 residues. CDR3 residues: CASSTGTGPYEQYF. In nucleotides, the CDR3 is TGCGCCAGCAGCACCGGGACAGGGCCCTACGAGCAGTACTTC. Drawing the rest from reference TRBV5-1 and TRBJ2-7, the complete variable domain is KAGVTQTPRYLIKTRGQQVTLSCSPISGHRSVSWYQQTPGQGLQFLFEYFSETQRNKGNFPGRFSGRQFSNSRSEMNVSTLELGDSALYLCASSTGTGPYEQYFGPGTRLTVT.

Here the CDR3 reads CASSYSYRAHTDTQYF. The CDR3 region has the DNA TGTGCCAGCAGTTACTCCTACAGGGCACACACAGATACGCAGTATTTT. The chain uses TRBV6-5 and TRBJ2-3; D is possibly TRBD1 (6 bases). V shed 0 bases and J shed 2 bases, with 12 bases lying between them. The V gene's germline CDR1 is MNHEY and CDR2 SVGAGI. The CDR3 covers 16 residues.

A few counts support this clone. V gene TRBV3-1 (or the pseudogene TRBV3-2) combines with J gene TRBJ1-6; unclear D gene. The CDR3 loop spans 17 amino acids. The V gene lost 0 bases and the J gene lost 0 bases, with 9 bases spanning the gap. Germline V gene data show CDR1 as LGHDT and CDR2 as YNNKEL (reference sequence). The CDR3: CASSQDGRSSYNSPLHF. The CDR3 coding sequence is TGTGCCAGCAGCCAAGATGGGAGGAGCTCCTATAATTCACCCCTCCACTTT.

This sequence joins TRBV6-5 and TRBJ1-2; 8 nucleotides line up with TRBD1. The germline V gene has CDR1 MNHEY and CDR2 SVGAGI. J lost 4 bases, V lost 5 bases, and 6 bases had no gene match. CDR3 length: 14 amino acids. The CDR3 here is CASSRGQALYGYTF. DNA of the CDR3: TGTGCCAGCAGTAGGGGACAGGCCCTCTATGGCTACACCTTC.

The chain couples TRBV7-2 to TRBJ2-7, with D tentatively TRBD1 (6 bases). CDR1 and CDR2 from the germline V gene are SGHTA and FQGNSA. The CDR3 has 14 residues. The V and J ends lost 2 bases and 2 bases respectively, with 10 bases between them. The CDR3 DNA reads as TGTGCCAGCAGCTTAACGCAGGGGCCCTACGAGCAGTACTTC. Residues: CASSLTQGPYEQYF.

The chain recombines TRBV3-1 (or the pseudogene TRBV3-2) with TRBJ2-1; 8 bases are shared with TRBD2. Trimming removed 0 bases from V and 9 bases from J; junction bases left unmatched: 7. The germline gives CDR1 LGHDT, CDR2 YNNKEL (reference sequence). The CDR3 is 15 residues long. CDR3 in DNA: TGTGCCAGCAGCCAAGATACGACCGGGGGGGGTGAGCAGTTCTTC. Its protein is CASSQDTTGGGEQFF.

The rearrangement links TRBV30 to TRBJ2-2; D call uncertain. This CDR3 spans 14 amino acids. Germline loops: CDR1 GTSNPN, CDR2 SVGIG (reference sequence). V was cut by 2 bases and J by 3 bases, with 10 bases left in between. The CDR3 spells CAWSTYSYTGELFF. The CDR3 DNA follows: TGTGCCTGGAGTACATACAGTTACACCGGGGAGCTGTTTTTT. The full variable domain, in which reference TRBV30 and TRBJ2-2 provide the parts outside the CDR3, is SQTIHQWPATLVQPVGSPLSLECTVEGTSNPNLYWYRQAAGRGLQLLFYSVGIGQISSEVPQNLSASRPQDRQFILSSKKLLLSDSGFYLCAWSTYSYTGELFFGEGSRLTVL.

J is TRBJ2-1 and V is TRBV7-2; D gene uncertain. The CDR3 spans 14 residues. The V end was cut by 2 bases, the J end by 5 bases, with 10 bases between. In germline, CDR1 is SGHTA, CDR2 FQGNSA. CDR3 in amino acids: CASSLSKLHNEQFF. As DNA, the CDR3 is TGTGCCAGCAGCTTATCCAAGCTACACAATGAGCAGTTCTTC.

Comments on this clone: Other nucleotide sequences from this sample produce the same CDR3. This chain uses TRBV18 with TRBJ1-2; TRBD1 aligns across 10 bases. Germline CDR1 reads KGHSH; CDR2 reads LQKENI. This CDR3 is built from 15 residues. After removal of 4 bases from V and 3 bases from J, the junction contained 5 bases not matched to a gene. In DNA form, the CDR3 reads TGTGCCAGCTCACAAAAGACAGGGGGCGACTATGGCTACACCTTC. Protein product: CASSQKTGGDYGYTF.

V and J are TRBV10-3 and TRBJ1-3, with D possibly being TRBD1 (5 bases). The CDR3 is made up of 14 amino acids. V gave up 8 bases and J gave up 0 bases, with 11 bases separating them. Looked up from germline, CDR1 is ENHRY and CDR2 is SYGVKD. The CDR3 bases are TGTGCCATCCAGGGCGGCAACTCTGGAAACACCATATATTTT. This translates into CAIQGGNSGNTIYF.

This chain links TRBV15 with TRBJ2-5; 8 bases match TRBD2. V gave up 6 bases and J gave up 9 bases; unmatched junction bases: 15. Germline values: CDR1 LNHNV, CDR2 YYDKDF (reference sequence). The CDR3 contains 15 residues. In DNA form, the CDR3 reads TGTGCCACCAGAGATAGCGGGACTCCCTTCGAGGCCCAGTACTTC. Translating gives CATRDSGTPFEAQYF.

The chain has TRBV3-1 (or the pseudogene TRBV3-2) and TRBJ1-1; D not certain. The CDR3 totals 15 residues. Germline CDR1 LGHDT, CDR2 YNNKEL (reference sequence). Trimming took 0 bases from V and 6 from J, leaving 14 bases between them. CDR3 sequence reads: CASSQDAGFRPEAFF. As DNA, the CDR3 is TGTGCCAGCAGCCAAGACGCGGGGTTTAGGCCTGAAGCTTTCTTT.

The chain links TRBV30 to TRBJ1-2; the match to TRBD1 covers 9 bases. J lost 5 bases, V lost 5 bases, and 6 bases had no gene match. The CDR3 consists of 13 residues. The germline CDR1 and CDR2 sequences are GTSNPN and SVGIG (reference sequence). The DNA of the CDR3 is TGTGCCTGGGACAGGGGGACAGATTATGGCTACACCTTC. Its protein is CAWDRGTDYGYTF.

The rearrangement uses TRBV5-1 and TRBJ2-1, with 9 bases fitting TRBD2. This CDR3 is built from 15 residues. The germline V gene has CDR1 SGHRS and CDR2 YFSETQ. V trimming: 5 bases; J trimming: 0 bases; junction bases outside the gene matches: 3. The CDR3 DNA reads as TGCGCCAGCAGAATTAGCGGGAGCTCCTACAATGAGCAGTTCTTC. Amino acid sequence: CASRISGSSYNEQFF.

This chain uses TRBV30 with TRBJ1-6, with TRBD1 identical over 9 bases. The CDR3 runs to 13 residues. With V trimmed by 2 bases and J by 16 bases, 9 bases remained unmatched. Germline lookup yields CDR1 GTSNPN and CDR2 SVGIG (reference sequence). DNA for the CDR3: TGTGCCTGGAGTACTAATACGGACAGGGGACTCCACTTT. It yields the protein CAWSTNTDRGLHF. The variable domain in full, completed from reference TRBV30 and TRBJ1-6, reads SQTIHQWPATLVQPVGSPLSLECTVEGTSNPNLYWYRQAAGRGLQLLFYSVGIGQISSEVPQNLSASRPQDRQFILSSKKLLLSDSGFYLCAWSTNTDRGLHFGNGTRLTVT.

This clone was observed once. The chain couples TRBV11-2 to TRBJ1-5, with a tentative D call TRBD1 (5 bases). This CDR3 is 15 amino acids long. The germline V and J ends were trimmed by 0 bases and 3 bases, with 9 bases remaining between them. Germline values: CDR1 SGHAT, CDR2 FQNNGV. CDR3 sequence reads: CASSLDGGNNQPQHF. For the CDR3, the DNA is TGTGCCAGCAGCTTAGATGGGGGGAACAATCAGCCCCAGCATTTT.

J is TRBJ2-5 and V is TRBV24-1; TRBD1 matches at 7 bases. In germline, CDR1 is KGHDR, CDR2 SFDVKD. This CDR3 comprises 13 residues. V shed 9 bases and J 4 bases; nucleotides not matched to a gene: 7. This CDR3 is CATESGQRETQYF. Written as DNA, the CDR3 is TGTGCCACCGAATCGGGACAGAGAGAGACCCAGTACTTC.

This clone was found a few times. The chain couples TRBV5-5 to TRBJ1-5; 8 bases line up with TRBD1. This CDR3 region has 15 residues. Trimming removed 6 bases from V and 4 bases from J; junction bases left unmatched: 9. Germline V lookup: CDR1 SGHKS, CDR2 YYEKEE (reference sequence). In nucleotides, the CDR3 is TGTGCCAGCACTTCAGGGGGCGCGATTAATCAGCCCCAGCATTTT. Its translation is CASTSGGAINQPQHF.

This sequence joins TRBV3-1 (or the pseudogene TRBV3-2) and TRBJ1-6; D might be TRBD1 (5 bases). Trimming took off 1 base at V and 8 bases at J, with 6 bases between the two ends. Germline V CDR1 and CDR2: LGHDT, YNNKEL (reference sequence). The CDR3 extends over 13 amino acids. The DNA for the CDR3 is TGTGCCAGCAGCCAAGCGACAGATTCACCCCTCCACTTT. Its translation: CASSQATDSPLHF.

This clone was counted only a few times. The chain carries TRBV19 and TRBJ2-7, with D possibly matching TRBD2 (5 bases). This CDR3 region has 15 residues. Trimming took 4 bases from V and 3 from J, leaving 16 bases between them. Germline values: CDR1 LNHDA, CDR2 SQIVND (reference sequence). This CDR3 reads CASSRETAAFYEQYF. The CDR3 nucleotides are TGTGCCAGTAGTAGGGAGACGGCTGCTTTCTACGAGCAGTACTTC.

The genes are TRBV7-9 and TRBJ1-2, with 7 bases aligning to TRBD1. Germline V lookup: CDR1 SEHNR, CDR2 FQNEAQ (reference sequence). J was trimmed by 6 bases and V by 10 bases; bases with no gene match: 14. The CDR3 extends over 14 amino acids. CDR3 DNA: TGTGCCACCACCGAGACAGGGAGTAGCGATGGCTACACCTTC. Translation: CATTETGSSDGYTF.